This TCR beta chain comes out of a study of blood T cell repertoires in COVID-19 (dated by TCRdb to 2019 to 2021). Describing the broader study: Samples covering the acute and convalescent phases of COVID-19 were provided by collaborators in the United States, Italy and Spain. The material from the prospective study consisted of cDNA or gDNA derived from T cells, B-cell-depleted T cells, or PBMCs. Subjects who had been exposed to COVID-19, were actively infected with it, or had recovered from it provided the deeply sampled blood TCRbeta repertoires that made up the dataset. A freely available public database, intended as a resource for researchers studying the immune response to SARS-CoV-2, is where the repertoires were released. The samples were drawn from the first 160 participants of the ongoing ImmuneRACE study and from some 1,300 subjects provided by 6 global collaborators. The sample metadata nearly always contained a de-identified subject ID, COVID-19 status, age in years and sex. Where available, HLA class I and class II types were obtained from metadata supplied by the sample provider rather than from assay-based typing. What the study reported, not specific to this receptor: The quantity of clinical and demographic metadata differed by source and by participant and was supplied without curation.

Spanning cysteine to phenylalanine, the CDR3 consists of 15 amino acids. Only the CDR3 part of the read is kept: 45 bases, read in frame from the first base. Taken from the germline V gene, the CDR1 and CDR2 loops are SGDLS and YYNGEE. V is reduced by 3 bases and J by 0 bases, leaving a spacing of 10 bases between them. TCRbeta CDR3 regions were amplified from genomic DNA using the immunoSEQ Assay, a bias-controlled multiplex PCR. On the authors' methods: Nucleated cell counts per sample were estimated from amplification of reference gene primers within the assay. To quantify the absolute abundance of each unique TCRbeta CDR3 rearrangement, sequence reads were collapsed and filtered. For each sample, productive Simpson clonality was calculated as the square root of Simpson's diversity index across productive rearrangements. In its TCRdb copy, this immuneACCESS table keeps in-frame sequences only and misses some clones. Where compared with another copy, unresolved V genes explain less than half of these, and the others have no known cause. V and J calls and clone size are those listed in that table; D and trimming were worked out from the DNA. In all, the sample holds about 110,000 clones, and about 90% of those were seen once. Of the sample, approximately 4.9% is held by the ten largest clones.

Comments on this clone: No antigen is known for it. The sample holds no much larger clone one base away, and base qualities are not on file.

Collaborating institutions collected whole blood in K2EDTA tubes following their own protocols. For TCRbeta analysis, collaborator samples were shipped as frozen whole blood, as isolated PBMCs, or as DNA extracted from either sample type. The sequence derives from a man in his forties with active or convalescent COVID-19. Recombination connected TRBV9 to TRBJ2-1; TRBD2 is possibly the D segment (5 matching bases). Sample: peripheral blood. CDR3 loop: CASSAGVSSYNEQFF. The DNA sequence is TGTGCCAGCAGCGCCGGGGTTAGCTCCTACAATGAGCAGTTCTTC.